A single sample is the source of the 18 T cell receptor beta chains below, sequenced in a study of blood T cell repertoires in COVID-19. Using immunoSEQ multiplex PCR, the repertoire was profiled, and TCRdb retains in-frame clones only, with some absent. Among about 100,000 clones listed, around 80% were seen once. Sequenced: peripheral blood. Receptor source: a man in his fifties or sixties with active or convalescent COVID-19.

A few counts support this clone. J is TRBJ2-2 and V is TRBV15; perhaps TRBD2 as D (5 bases). Trimming pared 1 base from V and 7 bases from J, leaving 7 bases between. The CDR3 has 13 residues. The V gene's germline CDR1 is LNHNV and CDR2 YYDKDF (reference sequence). The chain's CDR3 is CATSRVRDGELFF. The CDR3 nucleotides are TGTGCCACCAGCAGAGTACGGGACGGGGAGCTGTTTTTT.

The chain combines TRBV28 with TRBJ1-1; a weak D match, TRBD1 (6 bases). CDR1 and CDR2 (germline): MDHEN, SYDVKM. The CDR3 sequence is 14 residues long. Trimming shortened V by 4 bases and J by 11 bases, and 20 bases separated the two germline ends. CDR3 bases: TGTGCCAGCAGTTCCCGGGGGGCAGGGAGGCACGCTTTCTTT. This translates into CASSSRGAGRHAFF.

The rearrangement links TRBV19 to TRBJ2-1, with 15 bases lining up with TRBD2. The CDR3 spans 18 residues. Looked up from germline, CDR1 is LNHDA and CDR2 is SQIVND (reference sequence). V gave up 7 bases and J gave up 5 bases; unmatched junction bases: 12. Here the CDR3 reads CASTRRGLAGGTNNEQFF. Written as DNA, the CDR3 is TGTGCCAGTACCCGCCGGGGACTAGCGGGAGGTACAAACAATGAGCAGTTCTTC.

The CDR3 loop reads CASSYKAAWNTGELFF. Written as DNA, the CDR3 is TGTGCCAGCAGTTACAAAGCGGCATGGAACACCGGGGAGCTGTTTTTT. V usage is TRBV6-2 or TRBV6-3 and J usage is TRBJ2-2, with D maybe TRBD2 (5 bases). Trimming took off 2 bases at V and 1 base at J, with 11 bases between the two ends. Germline values: CDR1 MNHEY, CDR2 SVGEGT. The CDR3 length is 16 residues.

The chain carries TRBV5-4 and TRBJ1-1, with TRBD1 matching 12 bases. CDR3 length: 14 amino acids. The germline CDR1 and CDR2 sequences are SGHNT and YYREEE (reference sequence). V shed 6 bases and J 5 bases; nucleotides not matched to a gene: 5. The CDR3 here is CASIGTGGRTEAFF. DNA of the CDR3: TGTGCCAGCATCGGGACAGGGGGCCGGACTGAAGCTTTCTTT. The variable domain in full, completed from reference TRBV5-4 and TRBJ1-1, reads ETGVTQSPTHLIKTRGQQVTLRCSSQSGHNTVSWYQQALGQGPQFIFQYYREEENGRGNFPPRFSGLQFPNYSSELNVNALELDDSALYLCASIGTGGRTEAFFGQGTRLTVV.

The sample holds one count of this clone. The chain couples TRBV21-1 to TRBJ2-5; TRBD2, the table's D call, was not compared with the DNA. TRBV21-1 is given as a pseudogene. The CDR3 consists of 17 residues. The CDR3 DNA reads as TGTGCCAGCAGCAATGGAATAGGCCGTCCTTCGCCGGGGACCCAGTACTTC. Translated, it gives CASSNGIGRPSPGTQYF.

The chain employs TRBV7-8 and TRBJ1-2; 8 positions agree with TRBD1. The germline gives CDR1 SGHVS, CDR2 FQNEAQ. The CDR3 runs 14 residues. The V and J ends lost 5 bases and 3 bases, in that order; junction bases with no gene match: 5. The CDR3 loop is CASSPGQAHYGYTF. CDR3 nucleotides: TGTGCCAGCAGCCCGGGACAGGCCCACTATGGCTACACCTTC.

This clone was counted once. The chain is built from TRBV30 and TRBJ1-4; D remains ambiguous. The CDR3 is 12 residues long. Trimming pared 0 bases from V and 8 bases from J, leaving 7 bases between. Germline CDR1 reads GTSNPN; CDR2 reads SVGIG (reference sequence). CDR3 in amino acids: CAWSVIAEKLFF. The CDR3 DNA reads TGTGCCTGGAGTGTAATAGCCGAAAAACTGTTTTTT.

This chain joins TRBV7-7 and TRBJ2-5, with TRBD2 matching 7 bases. CDR1 is SSHAT, CDR2 FNYEAQ, per germline (reference sequence). J gave up 4 bases and V 5 bases, and 1 base lay outside the gene matches. CDR3 size: 12 residues. The CDR3 reads CASSPSGETQYF. The DNA for the CDR3 is TGTGCCAGCAGCCCTAGCGGAGAGACCCAGTACTTC. Full variable domain (remainder filled in from reference TRBV7-7 and TRBJ2-5): GAGVSQSPRYKVTKRGQDVTLRCDPISSHATLYWYQQALGQGPEFLTYFNYEAQPDKSGLPSDRFSAERPEGSISTLTIQRTEQRDSAMYRCASSPSGETQYFGPGTRLLVL.

The J gene is TRBJ1-4, the V gene TRBV6-5, with TRBD1 matching 8 bases. The V gene's germline CDR1 is MNHEY and CDR2 SVGAGI. V trimming: 5 bases; J trimming: 8 bases; junction bases outside the gene matches: 7. The CDR3 runs to 14 residues. The CDR3 here is CASSLGQGKEKLFF. The CDR3, as DNA: TGTGCCAGCAGTCTAGGACAGGGTAAAGAAAAACTGTTTTTT.

The chain is built from TRBV3-1 (or the pseudogene TRBV3-2) and TRBJ2-1, with 11 bases identical to TRBD2. Germline CDR1 and CDR2: LGHDT and YNNKEL (reference sequence). The ends lost 4 bases at V and 7 bases at J; junction bases unmatched: 9. This CDR3 contains 16 residues. The CDR3 coding sequence is TGTGCCAGCAGCCGTCCCGGGACTAGCGGAGGAAATGAGCAGTTCTTC. Protein: CASSRPGTSGGNEQFF.

The chain is built from TRBV29-1 and TRBJ2-5; 11 bases are shared with TRBD2. Germline trimming cut 7 bases from V and 0 bases from J; bases unmatched to any gene: 4. CDR1 is SQVTM, CDR2 ANQGSEA, per germline. This CDR3 comprises 14 residues. Written as DNA, the CDR3 is TGCAGCGGGCGACTAGCGGGATACCAAGAGACCCAGTACTTC. Translation gives CSGRLAGYQETQYF.

The rearrangement joins TRBV28 to TRBJ1-1, with D unresolved. Germline V gene lookup returns CDR1 MDHEN and CDR2 SYDVKM. CDR3 size: 12 residues. V was shortened by 3 bases and J by 8 bases, with 10 bases between the two germline ends. The CDR3 DNA reads as TGTGCCAGCAGTTTGCTACTCGCAGAAGCTTTCTTT. Translation gives CASSLLLAEAFF. The whole variable domain, remainder taken from reference TRBV28 and TRBJ1-1, is DVKVTQSSRYLVKRTGEKVFLECVQDMDHENMFWYRQDPGLGLRLIYFSYDVKMKEKGDIPEGYSVSREKKERFSLILESASTNQTSMYLCASSLLLAEAFFGQGTRLTVV.

The chain joins TRBV5-1 to TRBJ2-3; D is uncertain. V was pared by 1 base and J by 4 bases, with 7 bases between. Germline V gives CDR1 SGHRS, CDR2 YFSETQ. The CDR3 has 13 amino acids. The CDR3 reads CASSLLSADTQYF. The DNA for the CDR3 is TGCGCCAGCAGCTTGTTGAGCGCAGATACGCAGTATTTT.

The chain has TRBV6-5 and TRBJ2-1, with TRBD1 identical over 9 bases. CDR3 length: 14 amino acids. With 5 bases clipped from V and 6 bases from J, the junction kept 5 bases outside the gene matches. Germline lookup yields CDR1 MNHEY and CDR2 SVGAGI. CDR3 nucleotides: TGTGCCAGCAGTCCGGACAGGGGATCCAATGAGCAGTTCTTC. This gives the protein CASSPDRGSNEQFF.

The chain carries TRBV15 and TRBJ2-2, with 7 bases fitting TRBD1. J gave up 5 bases and V 5 bases, and 2 bases lay outside the gene matches. This CDR3 has 13 residues. Germline V gene sequence: CDR1 LNHNV, CDR2 YYDKDF (reference sequence). The CDR3 coding sequence is TGTGCCACCAGCGAGACAGGGACCGGGGAGCTGTTTTTT. This encodes CATSETGTGELFF.

The V and J genes are TRBV28 and TRBJ1-3; D is unclear. Per germline, CDR1 MDHEN and CDR2 SYDVKM. This CDR3 comprises 17 residues. Trimming removed 2 bases at V and 0 bases at J, with 14 bases between. DNA for the CDR3: TGTGCCAGCAGTTTACTAGTTGACGGGAGCTCTGGAAACACCATATATTTT. Protein product: CASSLLVDGSSGNTIYF.

This clone was observed a single time. V is TRBV6-5 and J is TRBJ2-3, with 8 bases that match TRBD1. Trimming cost V 6 bases and J 6 bases; bases outside gene matches: 2. CDR3 length: 12 residues. Germline V CDR1 and CDR2: MNHEY, SVGAGI. This CDR3 reads CASRDRADTQYF. The CDR3 coding sequence is TGTGCCAGCAGGGACAGGGCGGATACGCAGTATTTT.